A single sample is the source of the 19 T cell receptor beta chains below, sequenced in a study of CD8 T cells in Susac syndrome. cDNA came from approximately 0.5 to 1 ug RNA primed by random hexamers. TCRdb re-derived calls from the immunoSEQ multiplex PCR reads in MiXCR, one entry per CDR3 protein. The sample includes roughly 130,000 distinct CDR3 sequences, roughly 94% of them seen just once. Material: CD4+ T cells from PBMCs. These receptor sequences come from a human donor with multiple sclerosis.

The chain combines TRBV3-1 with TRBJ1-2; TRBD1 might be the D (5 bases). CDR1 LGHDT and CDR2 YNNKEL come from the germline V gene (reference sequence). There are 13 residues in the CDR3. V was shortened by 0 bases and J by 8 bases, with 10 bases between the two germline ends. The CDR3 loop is CASSQEVGPGYTF. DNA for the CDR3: TGTGCCAGCAGCCAAGAGGTGGGGCCCGGCTACACCTTC.

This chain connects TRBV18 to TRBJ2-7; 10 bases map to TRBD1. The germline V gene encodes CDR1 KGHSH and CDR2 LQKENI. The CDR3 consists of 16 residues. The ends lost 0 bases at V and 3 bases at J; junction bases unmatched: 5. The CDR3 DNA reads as TGTGCCAGCTCACCACCGGGTGACAGGGGGCTCTACGAGCAGTACTTC. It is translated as CASSPPGDRGLYEQYF.

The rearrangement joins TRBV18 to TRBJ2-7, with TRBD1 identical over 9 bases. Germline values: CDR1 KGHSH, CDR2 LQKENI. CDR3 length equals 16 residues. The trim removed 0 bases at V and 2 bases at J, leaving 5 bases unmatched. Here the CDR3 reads CASSPPSGQGTYEQYF. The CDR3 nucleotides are TGTGCCAGCTCACCACCTTCCGGACAGGGGACCTACGAGCAGTACTTC.

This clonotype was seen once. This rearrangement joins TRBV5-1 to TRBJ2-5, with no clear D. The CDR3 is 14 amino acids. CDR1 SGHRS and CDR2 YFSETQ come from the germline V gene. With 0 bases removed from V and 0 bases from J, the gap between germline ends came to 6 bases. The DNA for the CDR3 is TGCGCCAGCAGCTTGGCACCACACCAAGAGACCCAGTACTTC. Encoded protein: CASSLAPHQETQYF.

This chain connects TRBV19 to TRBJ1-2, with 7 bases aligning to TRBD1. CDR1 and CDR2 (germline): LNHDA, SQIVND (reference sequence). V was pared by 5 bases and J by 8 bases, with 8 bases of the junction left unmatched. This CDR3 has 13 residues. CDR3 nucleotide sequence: TGTGCCAGTAGTCCCCCTACAGGGGAGGGCTACACCTTC. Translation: CASSPPTGEGYTF.

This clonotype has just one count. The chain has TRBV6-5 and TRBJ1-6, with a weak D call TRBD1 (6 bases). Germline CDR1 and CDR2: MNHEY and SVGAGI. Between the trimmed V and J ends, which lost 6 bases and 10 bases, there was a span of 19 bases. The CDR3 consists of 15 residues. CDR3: CASSRQETKGSPLHF. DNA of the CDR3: TGTGCCAGCAGCCGACAGGAGACAAAGGGATCACCCCTCCACTTT.

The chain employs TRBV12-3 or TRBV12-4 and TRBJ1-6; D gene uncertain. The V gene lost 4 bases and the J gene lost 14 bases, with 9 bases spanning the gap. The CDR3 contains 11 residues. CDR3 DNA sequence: TGTGCCAGCAGTTCCCGGGAGACCCTCCACTTT. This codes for CASSSRETLHF.

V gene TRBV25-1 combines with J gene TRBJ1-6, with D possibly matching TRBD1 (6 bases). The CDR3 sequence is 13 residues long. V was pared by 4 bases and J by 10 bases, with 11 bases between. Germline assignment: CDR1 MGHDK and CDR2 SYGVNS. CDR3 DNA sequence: TGTGCCAGCAGTGCGCCAGGGGAATCACCCCTCCACTTT. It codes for CASSAPGESPLHF. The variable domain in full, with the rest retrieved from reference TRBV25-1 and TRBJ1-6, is EADIYQTPRYLVIGTGKKITLECSQTMGHDKMYWYQQDPGMELHLIHYSYGVNSTEKGDLSSESTVSRIRTEHFPLTLESARPSHTSQYLCASSAPGESPLHFGNGTRLTVT.

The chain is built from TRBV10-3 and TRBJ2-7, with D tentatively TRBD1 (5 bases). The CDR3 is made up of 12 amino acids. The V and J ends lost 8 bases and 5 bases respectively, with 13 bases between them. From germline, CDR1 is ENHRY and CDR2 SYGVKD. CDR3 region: CAIGQGVDEQYF. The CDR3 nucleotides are TGTGCCATCGGCCAGGGTGTCGACGAGCAGTACTTC.

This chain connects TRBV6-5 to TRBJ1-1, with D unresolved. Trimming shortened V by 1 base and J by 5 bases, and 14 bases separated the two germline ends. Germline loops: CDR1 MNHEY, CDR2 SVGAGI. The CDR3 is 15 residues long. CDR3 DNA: TGTGCCAGCAGTTACTTTACAACCGCTGAAACTGAAGCTTTCTTT. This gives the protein CASSYFTTAETEAFF.

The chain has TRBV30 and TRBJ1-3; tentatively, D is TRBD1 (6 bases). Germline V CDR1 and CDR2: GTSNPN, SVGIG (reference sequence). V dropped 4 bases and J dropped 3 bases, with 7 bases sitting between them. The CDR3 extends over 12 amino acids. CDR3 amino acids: CAWNRVGNTIYF. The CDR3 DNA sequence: TGTGCCTGGAACAGGGTTGGAAACACCATATATTTT.

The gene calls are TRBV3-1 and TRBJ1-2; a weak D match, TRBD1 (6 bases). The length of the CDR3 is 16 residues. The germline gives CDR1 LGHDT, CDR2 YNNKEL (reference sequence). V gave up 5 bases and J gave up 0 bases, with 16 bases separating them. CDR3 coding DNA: TGTGCCAGCAGCTTAAATCTGCGGACAGCTAACTATGGCTACACCTTC. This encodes CASSLNLRTANYGYTF.

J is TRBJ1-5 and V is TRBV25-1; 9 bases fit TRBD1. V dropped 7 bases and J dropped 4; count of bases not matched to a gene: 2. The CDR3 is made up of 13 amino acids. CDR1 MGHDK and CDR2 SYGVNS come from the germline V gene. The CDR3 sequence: CASKGQGNQPQHF. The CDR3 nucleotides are TGTGCCAGCAAGGGACAGGGAAATCAGCCCCAGCATTTT.

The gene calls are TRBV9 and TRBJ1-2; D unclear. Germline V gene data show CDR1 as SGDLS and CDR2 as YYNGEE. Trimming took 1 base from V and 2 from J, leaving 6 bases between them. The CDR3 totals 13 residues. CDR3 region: CASSVRQNYGYTF. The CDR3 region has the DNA TGTGCCAGCAGCGTAAGGCAGAACTATGGCTACACCTTC.

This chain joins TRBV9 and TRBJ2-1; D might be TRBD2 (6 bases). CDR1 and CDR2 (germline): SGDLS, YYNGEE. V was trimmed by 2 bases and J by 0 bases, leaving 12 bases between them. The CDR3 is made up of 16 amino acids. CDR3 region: CASSVGTQISYNEQFF. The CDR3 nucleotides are TGTGCCAGCAGCGTTGGGACTCAAATCTCCTACAATGAGCAGTTCTTC.

DNA of the CDR3: TGTGCCAGTTCTGCAGGGCCCTCGAACACCGGGGAGCTGTTTTTT. Its translation: CASSAGPSNTGELFF. The J gene is TRBJ2-2, the V gene TRBV6-2 or TRBV6-3, with D possibly matching TRBD1 (5 bases). Germline V gives CDR1 MNHEY, CDR2 SVGEGT. The CDR3 is made up of 15 amino acids. V lost 9 bases and J 0 bases, leaving 14 bases between the germline ends.

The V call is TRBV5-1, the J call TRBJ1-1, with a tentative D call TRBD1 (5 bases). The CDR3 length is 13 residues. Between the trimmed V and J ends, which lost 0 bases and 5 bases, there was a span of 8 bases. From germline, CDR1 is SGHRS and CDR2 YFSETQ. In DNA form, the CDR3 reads TGCGCCAGCAGCTTGGAAAGGGGTACTGAAGCTTTCTTT. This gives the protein CASSLERGTEAFF.

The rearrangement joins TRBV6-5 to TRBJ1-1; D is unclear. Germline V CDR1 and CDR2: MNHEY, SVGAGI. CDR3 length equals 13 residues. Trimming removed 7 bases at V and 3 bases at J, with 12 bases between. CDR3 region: CASKKGGDTEAFF. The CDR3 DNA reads TGTGCCAGCAAAAAAGGTGGCGACACTGAAGCTTTCTTT.

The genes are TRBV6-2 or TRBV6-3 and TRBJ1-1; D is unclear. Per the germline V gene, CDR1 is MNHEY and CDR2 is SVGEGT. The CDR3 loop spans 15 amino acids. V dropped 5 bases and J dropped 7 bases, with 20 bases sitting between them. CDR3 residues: CASSPRRTLDGEAFF. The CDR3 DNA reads TGTGCCAGCAGTCCAAGACGGACTCTGGACGGTGAAGCTTTCTTT.